The 3 T cell receptor beta chains below all came from one sample that was sequenced in a study of blood T cells in healthy people across ages. A sample-barcoded 5' primer and a J-beta primer mix were used in a second PCR of roughly 6 to 11 cycles. TCRdb independently ran MiXCR on the 5' RACE reads; one entry per CDR3 protein. This sample carries 550,000 to 800,000 distinct CDR3 sequences, roughly 20% of them seen once, and the ten largest clones take roughly 3.4%. The sample comprised blood. Receptors originate from a man in his sixties or seventies in good health.

The chain employs TRBV6-1 and TRBJ2-5; the D gene is possibly TRBD1 (5 bases). Gene TRBJ2-7 matches the end of the DNA better, so the J call may be wrong. Germline V lookup: CDR1 MNHNS, CDR2 SASEGT. The CDR3 is 13 amino acids. CDR3 DNA sequence: TGTGCCAGCACGTCCCTAGGGGTGTCCGAGCAGTACTTC. It specifies CASTSLGVSEQYF.

The rearrangement uses TRBV14 and TRBJ1-2; unclear D gene. V was shortened by 0 bases and J by 4 bases, with 9 bases between the two germline ends. Looked up from germline, CDR1 is SGHDN and CDR2 is FVKESK. The CDR3 is 14 amino acids. CDR3 residues: CASSQDGGSYGYTF. CDR3 nucleotide sequence: TGTGCCAGCAGCCAAGACGGAGGGAGCTATGGCTACACCTTC. The full variable domain, with the rest looked up from reference TRBV14 and TRBJ1-2, is EAGVTQFPSHSVIEKGQTVTLRCDPISGHDNLYWYRRVMGKEIKFLLHFVKESKQDESGMPNNRFLAERTGGTYSTLKVQPAELEDSGVYFCASSQDGGSYGYTFGSGTRLTVV.

This clonotype appeared a few times. The chain couples TRBV6-5 to TRBJ2-7, with 15 bases matching TRBD2. J gave up 6 bases and V 5 bases, and 2 bases lay outside the gene matches. Germline CDR1 is MNHEY and CDR2 is SVGAGI. This CDR3 spans 14 amino acids. The CDR3 here is CASSGTSGRSEQYF. The CDR3 region has the DNA TGTGCCAGCAGTGGGACTAGCGGGAGGAGCGAGCAGTACTTC.